One sample yielded the 28 T cell receptor beta chains listed below, sequenced in a study of blood T cells in healthy people across ages. With a J-beta primer mix and a sample-barcoded 5' primer, a second PCR ran about 6 to 11 cycles. TCRdb passed the 5' RACE reads through MiXCR, listing each CDR3 protein once. Found here are 1.5 million to 2 million distinct CDR3 sequences, roughly 50% of them singletons; the top ten hold 2.1%. The sample consisted of blood. Every receptor here comes from a woman aged 40 to 55 in good health.

The V gene is TRBV20-1, the J gene TRBJ2-5; TRBD2 might be the D (6 bases). The CDR3 is made up of 13 amino acids. Germline CDR1 reads DFQATT; CDR2 reads SNEGSKA (reference sequence). V was clipped by 0 bases and J by 11 bases, with 16 bases between them. DNA for the CDR3: TGCAGTGCTAGAGACGCAGCCACGGGAGAGCAGTACTTC. This encodes CSARDAATGEQYF.

The rearrangement uses TRBV5-1 and TRBJ2-7; D not resolved. Trimming took off 0 bases at V and 0 bases at J, with 10 bases between the two ends. Per germline, CDR1 SGHRS and CDR2 YFSETQ. The CDR3 is 15 residues long. Here the CDR3 reads CASSLVRMSSYEQYF. The CDR3 nucleotides read TGCGCCAGCAGCTTGGTGCGTATGAGCTCCTACGAGCAGTACTTC.

In this sample, this clonotype turned up a few times. The DNA of the CDR3 is TGCGCCAGCAGCCAGCAACCGGGACAGGGTCATCAGCCCCAGCATTTT. Residues: CASSQQPGQGHQPQHF. J is TRBJ1-5 and V is TRBV4-1; TRBD1 matches 9 bases. The J segment lost 5 bases and the V segment lost 3 bases, leaving 8 bases of the junction unmatched. Germline loops: CDR1 MGHRA, CDR2 YSYEKL. This CDR3 comprises 16 residues.

V usage is TRBV20-1 and J usage is TRBJ2-7; TRBD1 agrees at 7 bases. Gene TRBJ2-5 matches the end of the DNA better, so the J call may be wrong. Germline-derived CDR1 and CDR2 are DFQATT and SNEGSKA (reference sequence). The CDR3 totals 14 residues. The CDR3 DNA sequence: TGCAGTGCCGGCAGACAGGGCGGCGGAGAGACCCAGTACTTC. The encoded protein is CSAGRQGGGETQYF.

The chain couples TRBV7-2 to TRBJ1-2; D is unclear. This CDR3 has 12 amino acids. V gave up 5 bases and J gave up 6 bases, with 10 bases separating them. Germline V gene lookup returns CDR1 SGHTA and CDR2 FQGNSA. CDR3 DNA sequence: TGTGCCAGCAGCCCCCGGACTAATGGCTACACCTTC. It encodes CASSPRTNGYTF.

This clonotype showed up just a few times. The CDR3 loop is CASSYNPGTNYGYTF. CDR3 DNA: TGTGCCAGCAGTTACAACCCAGGGACTAACTATGGCTACACCTTC. J is TRBJ1-2 and V is TRBV6-5, with D possibly TRBD1 on 5 matching bases. V dropped 2 bases and J dropped 0 bases, with 10 bases sitting between them. The CDR3 sequence is 15 residues long. CDR1 is MNHEY, CDR2 SVGAGI, per germline.

The genes are TRBV20-1 and TRBJ2-3; 10 bases map to TRBD2. The length of the CDR3 is 14 residues. Trimming cost V 5 bases and J 8 bases; bases outside gene matches: 10. The germline V gene has CDR1 DFQATT and CDR2 SNEGSKA (reference sequence). CDR3 residues: CSAGEGTSVGTQYF. The CDR3 coding sequence is TGCAGTGCTGGGGAGGGGACTAGCGTTGGTACGCAGTATTTT.

The chain uses TRBV6-1 and TRBJ2-4; possible D gene TRBD1, 6 bases. The CDR3 runs 17 residues. V lost 3 bases and J 1 base, leaving 16 bases between the germline ends. Germline V gene data show CDR1 as MNHNS and CDR2 as SASEGT. CDR3: CASSEQGSPFAKNIQYF. The CDR3 DNA sequence: TGTGCCAGCAGTGAGCAGGGGTCCCCTTTTGCCAAAAACATTCAGTACTTC.

This chain uses TRBV7-8 with TRBJ2-7; weak D call: TRBD1 (5 bases). V was pared by 5 bases and J by 6 bases, with 11 bases between. The CDR3 contains 12 residues. The germline gives CDR1 SGHVS, CDR2 FQNEAQ. The CDR3 DNA follows: TGTGCCAGCAGCCCAGGGATCAGCGAGCAGTACTTC. This encodes CASSPGISEQYF.

In its sample, this clonotype was seen a few times. This sequence joins TRBV24-1 and TRBJ2-5; TRBD2 agrees at 12 bases. V lost 3 bases and J lost 5; bases outside the gene matches: 9. CDR3 length equals 17 residues. Germline CDR1 is KGHDR and CDR2 is SFDVKD. In DNA form, the CDR3 reads TGTGCCACCAGTGATCCTAGCGGGGGGGCCGACTCGGAGACCCAGTACTTC. This codes for CATSDPSGGADSETQYF.

The chain employs TRBV4-3 and TRBJ2-3, with TRBD1 as a possible D gene (6 bases). The CDR3 is made up of 17 amino acids. V was shortened by 0 bases and J by 2 bases, with 15 bases between the two germline ends. Per the germline V gene, CDR1 is LGHNA and CDR2 is YSLEER. CDR3 nucleotide sequence: TGCGCCAGCAGCCAAGATAGATGGGGGCCTGACACAGATACGCAGTATTTT. This translates into CASSQDRWGPDTDTQYF.

J is TRBJ2-5 and V is TRBV29-1, with 7 bases lining up with TRBD2. The V and J ends lost 0 bases and 13 bases, in that order; junction bases with no gene match: 5. This CDR3 is 11 amino acids long. Germline CDR1 is SQVTM and CDR2 is ANQGSEA. The CDR3 sequence is CSVEEGGSGYF. DNA for the CDR3: TGCAGCGTTGAAGAGGGCGGGAGCGGGTACTTC.

The count of this clonotype is one. The genes are TRBV7-9 and TRBJ2-2; D perhaps matches TRBD2 (5 bases). This CDR3 is built from 15 residues. Per the germline V gene, CDR1 is SEHNR and CDR2 is FQNEAQ (reference sequence). Trimming removed 5 bases at V and 6 bases at J, with 16 bases between. As DNA, the CDR3 is TGTGCCAGCAGCCCCCTGGACTCCTCCGCCGGGGAGCTGTTTTTT. Translation: CASSPLDSSAGELFF.

The chain employs TRBV25-1 and TRBJ2-5; 12 nucleotides line up with TRBD2. Germline CDR1 is MGHDK and CDR2 is SYGVNS. V was clipped by 4 bases and J by 1 base; unmatched bases: 7. The CDR3 length is 17 residues. The CDR3 loop reads CASSGGGLAGFQETQYF. The CDR3 coding sequence is TGTGCCAGCAGTGGGGGAGGACTAGCGGGGTTCCAAGAGACCCAGTACTTC.

The chain uses TRBV7-8 and TRBJ2-7, with 7 bases that match TRBD1. CDR3 length: 15 amino acids. V was clipped by 5 bases and J by 2 bases; unmatched bases: 9. The germline gives CDR1 SGHVS, CDR2 FQNEAQ. CDR3 in DNA: TGTGCCAGCAGCCCACCGGACAGGATGACCTACGAGCAGTACTTC. Protein product: CASSPPDRMTYEQYF.

In the case of this clonotype: One end of the junction varies from germline; a read error may be responsible. The chain recombines TRBV18 with TRBJ1-2; maybe TRBD1 (6 bases). The CDR3 contains 15 residues. Germline V gene sequence: CDR1 KGHSH, CDR2 LQKENI. The CDR3 nucleotides read TGTGCCAGCTCACCACCGTCGGGACAAGTCTATGGCCACACCTTC. Protein: CASSPPSGQVYGHTF.

The CDR3 bases are TGCGCCAGCAAGGAAGCTAGCGGGGTAGATACGCAGTATTTT. Its translation: CASKEASGVDTQYF. The chain uses TRBV5-1 and TRBJ2-3; 9 bases match TRBD2. Trimming removed 6 bases from V and 5 bases from J; junction bases left unmatched: 7. The CDR3 runs to 14 residues. Germline-derived CDR1 and CDR2 are SGHRS and YFSETQ.

This clonotype was detected a few times. V usage is TRBV6-2 or TRBV6-3 and J usage is TRBJ2-7; weak D call: TRBD2 (7 bases). The germline V and J ends were trimmed by 2 bases and 1 base, with 12 bases remaining between them. The CDR3 has 15 residues. In germline, CDR1 is MNHEY, CDR2 SVGEGT. The CDR3 DNA is TGTGCCAGCAGTTACACCGGGGGGCCTTCCTACGAGCAGTACTTC. Its translation is CASSYTGGPSYEQYF.

In this sample, this clonotype turned up a few times. The chain has TRBV28 and TRBJ2-7, with D unresolved. Germline values: CDR1 MDHEN, CDR2 SYDVKM. The CDR3 has 13 residues. V was shortened by 5 bases and J by 3 bases, with 11 bases between the two germline ends. CDR3 nucleotide sequence: TGTGCCAGCAGTCCCCCAGACCACTACGAGCAGTACTTC. Protein product: CASSPPDHYEQYF.

This clonotype was counted between two and nine times. The rearrangement uses TRBV28 and TRBJ1-5; the D is unclear. CDR3 length: 14 residues. CDR1 and CDR2 from the germline V gene are MDHEN and SYDVKM. V lost 3 bases to trimming and J lost 7 bases, with 13 bases between them. This CDR3 reads CASSLQGWGQPQHF. In DNA form, the CDR3 reads TGTGCCAGCAGTTTGCAAGGGTGGGGACAGCCCCAGCATTTT. Together with reference TRBV28 and TRBJ1-5, the CDR3 gives the full variable domain: DVKVTQSSRYLVKRTGEKVFLECVQDMDHENMFWYRQDPGLGLRLIYFSYDVKMKEKGDIPEGYSVSREKKERFSLILESASTNQTSMYLCASSLQGWGQPQHFGDGTRLSIL.

This rearrangement joins TRBV6-5 to TRBJ2-3; D may match TRBD1 or TRBD2 (6 bases each). Trimming removed 6 bases at V and 2 bases at J, with 18 bases between. This CDR3 region has 16 residues. The germline CDR1 and CDR2 sequences are MNHEY and SVGAGI. The CDR3 DNA is TGTGCCAGCAGGCCCTTTGGGGGGCTAAACACAGATACGCAGTATTTT. The encoded protein is CASRPFGGLNTDTQYF.

This chain joins TRBV4-2 and TRBJ2-5, with 8 nucleotides matching TRBD2. V dropped 2 bases and J dropped 1; count of bases not matched to a gene: 9. Germline V gene data show CDR1 as LGHNA and CDR2 as YNFKEQ. CDR3 length: 17 residues. The CDR3 protein is CASSQRTSYSFQETQYF. Written as DNA, the CDR3 is TGTGCCAGCAGCCAACGGACTAGCTACAGCTTCCAAGAGACCCAGTACTTC.

This clonotype came up a few times. The rearrangement joins TRBV13 to TRBJ2-7; TRBD2 matches 12 bases. The CDR3 contains 16 residues. The V gene end was trimmed by 6 bases and the J gene end by 2 bases; junction bases not matched to a gene: 8. The germline V gene encodes CDR1 PRHDT and CDR2 FYEKMQ (reference sequence). CDR3 DNA: TGTGCCAGCAGTAGCCCCGGACTAGCGGGGACCTACGAGCAGTACTTC. Translated, it gives CASSSPGLAGTYEQYF.

The chain combines TRBV5-1 with TRBJ1-2, with 8 bases matching TRBD1. Unmatched junction bases numbered 9, after V lost 4 bases and J lost 4 bases. Looked up from germline, CDR1 is SGHRS and CDR2 is YFSETQ. The CDR3 totals 15 residues. Written as DNA, the CDR3 is TGCGCCAGCAGCATTCCGGGACAGGAACTCTATGGCTACACCTTC. Its protein is CASSIPGQELYGYTF.

CDR3 DNA: TGTGCCATCAGTGAGCCGGCAACTAATGAAAAACTGTTTTTT. It yields the protein CAISEPATNEKLFF. The rearrangement uses TRBV10-3 and TRBJ1-4; D gene unclear. The CDR3 consists of 14 residues. Trimming pared 2 bases from V and 0 bases from J, leaving 4 bases between. The germline V gene has CDR1 ENHRY and CDR2 SYGVKD.

Concerning this clonotype itself: Germline and junction disagree at one end, which may indicate a read error. V gene TRBV29-1 combines with J gene TRBJ2-6, with 12 positions matching TRBD1. CDR1 and CDR2 (germline): SQVTM, ANQGSEA. The CDR3 totals 17 residues. This chain's CDR3 is CSVEVPGQGARTNVLTF. Here the CDR3 DNA reads TGCAGCGTCGAAGTTCCGGGACAGGGGGCGAGGACCAACGTCCTGACTTTC.

This clonotype was found a few times. The chain couples TRBV29-1 to TRBJ1-2; D is undetermined. Trimming stripped 1 base from V and 4 bases from J, with 7 bases between. The CDR3 covers 12 residues. The V gene's germline CDR1 is SQVTM and CDR2 ANQGSEA. As DNA, the CDR3 is TGCAGCGTTGAAGCCAATACCTATGGCTACACCTTC. This gives the protein CSVEANTYGYTF.

The genes are TRBV28 and TRBJ2-7; no definite D call. CDR3 length: 14 residues. The germline V gene has CDR1 MDHEN and CDR2 SYDVKM. Trimming removed 7 bases from V and 3 bases from J, with 16 bases in between. This chain's CDR3 is CASIEGGRSYEQYF. The CDR3, as DNA: TGTGCCAGCATCGAAGGTGGCAGGAGCTACGAGCAGTACTTC.